The next 21 T cell receptor beta chains were all read from a single sample in a study of CD8+ T cells in alopecia areata. Following RNA extraction, reverse transcription yielded cDNA that acted as the sequencing template. Assay: immunoSEQ multiplex PCR; the TCRdb copy retains only in-frame clones and omits some. The sample lists tens of thousands of clones; 60% were seen once. The sample in question was CD8+ T cells sorted from blood, obtained at week 0. Receptor source: a human donor with alopecia areata.

This rearrangement joins TRBV29-1 to TRBJ1-1; the D is unclear. The CDR3 spans 11 residues. Germline lookup yields CDR1 SQVTM and CDR2 ANQGSEA. V lost 3 bases, J lost 1 base, and 3 bases lay in between. CDR3 loop: CSVDRNTEAFF. The CDR3 bases are TGCAGCGTTGACAGGAACACTGAAGCTTTCTTT.

The gene calls are TRBV7-9 and TRBJ2-7, with 13 bases identical to TRBD2. There are 15 residues in the CDR3. Germline CDR1 is SEHNR and CDR2 is FQNEAQ (reference sequence). The V segment lost 4 bases and the J segment 6 bases; nucleotides outside the gene matches: 6. The CDR3 region is CASSSRTSGSGEQYF. CDR3 sequence (DNA): TGTGCCAGCAGCTCCCGGACTAGCGGGAGTGGCGAGCAGTACTTC.

This clone was seen a few times. The V gene is TRBV5-6, the J gene TRBJ1-1; perhaps TRBD1 as D (5 bases). Deletions cut 4 bases from V and 2 bases from J, with 12 bases between. The V gene's germline CDR1 is SGHDT and CDR2 YYEEEE. The CDR3 loop spans 14 amino acids. In DNA, the CDR3 is TGTGCCAGCAGCGCACACCGGGACAACACTGAAGCTTTCTTT. Translation: CASSAHRDNTEAFF.

V is TRBV29-1 and J is TRBJ1-1, with D unresolved. Germline V lookup: CDR1 SQVTM, CDR2 ANQGSEA. The CDR3 length is 14 residues. The V end was cut by 6 bases, the J end by 3 bases, with 17 bases between. The CDR3 sequence is CSVGPPDAYTEAFF. CDR3 DNA sequence: TGCAGCGTGGGCCCCCCGGACGCTTACACTGAAGCTTTCTTT.

The V and J genes are TRBV7-9 and TRBJ2-1; 10 positions agree with TRBD2. V was clipped by 5 bases and J by 4 bases; unmatched bases: 5. This CDR3 is built from 15 residues. Germline CDR1 SEHNR, CDR2 FQNEAQ (reference sequence). This CDR3 reads CASSQIAGGYNEQFF. DNA of the CDR3: TGTGCCAGCAGCCAGATAGCGGGGGGATACAATGAGCAGTTCTTC.

This clone has a handful of counts. This chain links TRBV6-4 with TRBJ2-3; TRBD2 matches 8 bases. J was trimmed by 5 bases and V by 0 bases; bases with no gene match: 7. From germline, CDR1 is MRHNA and CDR2 SNTAGT. CDR3 length: 16 residues. The CDR3 protein is CASSDSPAGEIDTQYF. CDR3 bases: TGTGCCAGCAGTGACTCGCCAGCGGGAGAGATAGATACGCAGTATTTT.

V and J are TRBV29-1 and TRBJ2-5; D is unclear. CDR1 SQVTM and CDR2 ANQGSEA come from the germline V gene. The length of the CDR3 is 13 residues. The ends were cut back, 2 bases at V and 2 bases at J, with 9 bases in the middle. The CDR3: CSVEMGNQETQYF. The CDR3 DNA follows: TGCAGCGTTGAAATGGGTAATCAAGAGACCCAGTACTTC. The variable domain in full, completed from reference TRBV29-1 and TRBJ2-5, reads SAVISQKPSRDICQRGTSLTIQCQVDSQVTMMFWYRQQPGQSLTLIATANQGSEATYESGFVIDKFPISRPNLTFSTLTVSNMSPEDSSIYLCSVEMGNQETQYFGPGTRLLVL.

J is TRBJ1-2 and V is TRBV29-1; D unclear. This CDR3 is 14 amino acids long. Germline lookup yields CDR1 SQVTM and CDR2 ANQGSEA. V was trimmed by 0 bases and J by 6 bases, leaving 14 bases between them. CDR3 DNA sequence: TGCAGCGTTGAAGACACACGAACTGCGGATGGCTACACCTTC. It yields the protein CSVEDTRTADGYTF.

In the case of this clone: The same CDR3 also results from other DNA sequences found in this sample. The chain employs TRBV4-3 and TRBJ2-3, with D unclear. V dropped 0 bases and J dropped 0 bases, with 1 base sitting between them. Per germline, CDR1 LGHNA and CDR2 YSLEER. The CDR3 totals 13 residues. CDR3 protein: CASSQDSTDTQYF. In nucleotides, the CDR3 is TGCGCCAGCAGCCAAGACAGCACAGATACGCAGTATTTT.

This chain connects TRBV2 to TRBJ1-1, with unresolved D. Germline lookup yields CDR1 SNHLY and CDR2 FYNNEI. The CDR3 runs 15 residues. Trimming removed 2 bases from V and 5 bases from J, with 15 bases in between. The CDR3 DNA reads as TGTGCCAGCAGTGAACCCCGAGGGAGTTTGACTGAAGCTTTCTTT. Amino acid sequence: CASSEPRGSLTEAFF.

V is TRBV9 and J is TRBJ2-1; TRBD1 aligns across 9 bases. The CDR3 has 14 amino acids. The germline V gene has CDR1 SGDLS and CDR2 YYNGEE. Trimming took 3 bases from V and 9 from J; bases not matched to a gene: 7. The CDR3 region has the DNA TGTGCCAGCAGCGCAAGACAGGGGGGGATTGAGCAGTTCTTC. Translating it yields CASSARQGGIEQFF.

V is TRBV4-1 and J is TRBJ2-5; a possible D gene is TRBD1 (6 bases). V was shortened by 1 base and J by 1 base, with 10 bases between the two germline ends. This CDR3 spans 15 amino acids. Germline CDR1 and CDR2: MGHRA and YSYEKL. The CDR3: CASSQGGLPQETQYF. In DNA form, the CDR3 reads TGCGCCAGCAGCCAAGGGGGGCTTCCCCAAGAGACCCAGTACTTC.

The chain links TRBV9 to TRBJ2-7; D is tentatively TRBD1 or TRBD2 (5 bases each). In germline, CDR1 is SGDLS, CDR2 YYNGEE. The CDR3 totals 14 residues. Trimming pared 1 base from V and 2 bases from J, leaving 10 bases between. CDR3 sequence reads: CASSVRDATYEQYF. As DNA, the CDR3 is TGTGCCAGCAGCGTAAGGGACGCAACCTACGAGCAGTACTTC. Combining the CDR3 with reference TRBV9 and TRBJ2-7 gives the whole variable domain DSGVTQTPKHLITATGQRVTLRCSPRSGDLSVYWYQQSLDQGLQFLIQYYNGEERAKGNILERFSAQQFPDLHSELNLSSLELGDSALYFCASSVRDATYEQYFGPGTRLTVT.

The chain combines TRBV7-2 with TRBJ2-3, with TRBD2 identical over 15 bases. V lost 3 bases, J lost 1 base, and 2 bases stayed unmatched. The CDR3 runs 17 residues. Germline CDR1 SGHTA, CDR2 FQGNSA. The CDR3 sequence is CASSFGLAGGGTDTQYF. CDR3 DNA: TGTGCCAGCAGCTTTGGACTAGCGGGGGGGGGCACAGATACGCAGTATTTT.

The chain carries TRBV20-1 and TRBJ1-2; D call uncertain. There are 11 residues in the CDR3. Germline V gene lookup returns CDR1 DFQATT and CDR2 SNEGSKA (reference sequence). With 3 bases removed from V and 3 bases from J, the gap between germline ends came to 5 bases. Written as DNA, the CDR3 is TGCAGTGCTAGTGAGGACTATGGCTACACCTTC. This sequence encodes CSASEDYGYTF.

This sequence joins TRBV4-1 and TRBJ2-7; 11 bases fit TRBD2. Trimming removed 0 bases from V and 2 bases from J; junction bases left unmatched: 9. Germline V CDR1 and CDR2: MGHRA, YSYEKL. This CDR3 has 18 amino acids. CDR3 bases: TGCGCCAGCAGCCAAGAGCGTTACGGGACTAGCGGTACCTACGAGCAGTACTTC. It translates to CASSQERYGTSGTYEQYF.

The V call is TRBV10-3, the J call TRBJ1-2; D call uncertain. Germline V gives CDR1 ENHRY, CDR2 SYGVKD. The germline V and J ends were trimmed by 0 bases and 2 bases, with 7 bases remaining between them. The CDR3 contains 14 residues. The CDR3: CAISESDLNYGYTF. CDR3 nucleotide sequence: TGTGCCATCAGTGAGTCGGATCTAAACTATGGCTACACCTTC.

The V gene is TRBV6-5, the J gene TRBJ2-1; 7 nucleotides align to TRBD1. V was pared by 5 bases and J by 5 bases, with 3 bases of the junction left unmatched. CDR1 and CDR2 (germline): MNHEY, SVGAGI. CDR3 length: 13 residues. This CDR3 reads CASSVGQHNEQFF. CDR3 nucleotides: TGTGCCAGCAGTGTGGGACAGCACAATGAGCAGTTCTTC.

The V gene is TRBV15, the J gene TRBJ2-2; 8 positions agree with TRBD1. This CDR3 has 16 amino acids. The germline gives CDR1 LNHNV, CDR2 YYDKDF (reference sequence). The V gene end was trimmed by 3 bases and the J gene end by 1 base; junction bases not matched to a gene: 4. For the CDR3, the DNA is TGTGCCACCAGCAGTGCCGGGACAGGGAACACCGGGGAGCTGTTTTTT. Its protein product is CATSSAGTGNTGELFF.

The chain links TRBV15 to TRBJ1-1; D might be TRBD1 (5 bases). This CDR3 has 15 residues. CDR1 and CDR2 from the germline V gene are LNHNV and YYDKDF (reference sequence). The V and J ends lost 0 bases and 5 bases respectively, with 13 bases between them. CDR3: CATSRDMGPGTEAFF. The CDR3 nucleotides read TGTGCCACCAGCAGAGATATGGGGCCTGGGACTGAAGCTTTCTTT.

This clone has just one count. V gene TRBV30 combines with J gene TRBJ1-1; the D is unclear. Germline-derived CDR1 and CDR2 are GTSNPN and SVGIG (reference sequence). V lost 2 bases, J lost 5 bases, and 9 bases lay in between. The CDR3 is 12 residues long. The chain's CDR3 is CAWSSVGTEAFF. CDR3 nucleotide sequence: TGTGCCTGGAGTTCAGTTGGTACTGAAGCTTTCTTT.